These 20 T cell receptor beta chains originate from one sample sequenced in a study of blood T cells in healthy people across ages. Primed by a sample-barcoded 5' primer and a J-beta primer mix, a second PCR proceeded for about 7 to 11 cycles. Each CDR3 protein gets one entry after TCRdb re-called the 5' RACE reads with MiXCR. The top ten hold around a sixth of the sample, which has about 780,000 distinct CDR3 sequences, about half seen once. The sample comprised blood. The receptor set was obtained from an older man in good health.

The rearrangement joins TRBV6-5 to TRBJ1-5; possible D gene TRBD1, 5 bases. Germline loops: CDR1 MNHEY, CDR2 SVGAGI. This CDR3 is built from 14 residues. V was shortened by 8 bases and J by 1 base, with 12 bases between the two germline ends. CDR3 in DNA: TGTGCCAGCGGGGGTCGACCCAGCAATCAGCCCCAGCATTTT. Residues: CASGGRPSNQPQHF.

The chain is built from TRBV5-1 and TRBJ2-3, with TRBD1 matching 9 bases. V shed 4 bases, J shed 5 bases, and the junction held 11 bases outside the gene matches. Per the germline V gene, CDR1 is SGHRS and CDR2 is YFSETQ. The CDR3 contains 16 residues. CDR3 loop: CASSLGGTGLQDTQYF. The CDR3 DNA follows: TGCGCCAGCAGCCTGGGGGGGACAGGGCTACAAGATACGCAGTATTTT.

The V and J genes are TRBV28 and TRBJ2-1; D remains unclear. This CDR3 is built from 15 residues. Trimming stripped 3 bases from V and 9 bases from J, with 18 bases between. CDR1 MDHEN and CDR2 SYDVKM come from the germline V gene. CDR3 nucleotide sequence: TGTGCCAGCAGTTTTAGGACCCAATCGGGCCTTGAGCAGTTCTTC. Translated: CASSFRTQSGLEQFF.

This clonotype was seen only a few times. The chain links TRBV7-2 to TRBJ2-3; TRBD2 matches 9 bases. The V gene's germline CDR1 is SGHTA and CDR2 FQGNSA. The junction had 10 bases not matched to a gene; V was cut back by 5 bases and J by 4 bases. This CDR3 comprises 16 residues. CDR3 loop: CASSPGAGGVADTQYF. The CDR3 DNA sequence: TGTGCCAGCAGCCCAGGAGCGGGAGGCGTGGCAGATACGCAGTATTTT.

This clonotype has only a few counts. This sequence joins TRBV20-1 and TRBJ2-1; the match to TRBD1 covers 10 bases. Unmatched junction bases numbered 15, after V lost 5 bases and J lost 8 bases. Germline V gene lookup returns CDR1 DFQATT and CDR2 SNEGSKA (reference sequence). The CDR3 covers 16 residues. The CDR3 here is CSAFQEPGTGVDEQFF. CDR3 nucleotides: TGCAGTGCTTTCCAAGAACCGGGGACAGGGGTGGATGAGCAGTTCTTC.

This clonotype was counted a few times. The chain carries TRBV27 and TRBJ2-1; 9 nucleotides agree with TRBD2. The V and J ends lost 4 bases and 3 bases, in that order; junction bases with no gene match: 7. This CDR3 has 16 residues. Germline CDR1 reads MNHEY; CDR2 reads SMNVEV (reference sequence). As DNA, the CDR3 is TGTGCCAGCAGTTCCCCCAGCGGGAGGCTCTACAATGAGCAGTTCTTC. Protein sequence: CASSSPSGRLYNEQFF.

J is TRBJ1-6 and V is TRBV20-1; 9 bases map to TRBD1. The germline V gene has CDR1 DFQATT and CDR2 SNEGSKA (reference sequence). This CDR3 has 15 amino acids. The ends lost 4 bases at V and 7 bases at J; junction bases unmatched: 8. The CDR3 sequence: CSATRGGTGNSPLHF. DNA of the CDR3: TGCAGTGCTACAAGGGGCGGGACAGGGAATTCACCCCTCCACTTT.

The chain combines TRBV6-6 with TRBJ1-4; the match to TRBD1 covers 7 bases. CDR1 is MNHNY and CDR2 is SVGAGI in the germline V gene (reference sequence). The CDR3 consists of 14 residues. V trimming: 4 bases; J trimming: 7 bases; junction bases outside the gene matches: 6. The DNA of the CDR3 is TGTGCCAGCAGTTTAAGGGGGCCGCGTGAAAAACTGTTTTTT. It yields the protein CASSLRGPREKLFF.

The DNA for the CDR3 is TGCAGTGCTAGAGCCGGTAGCGGCGAGTACAATGAGCAGTTCTTC. It codes for CSARAGSGEYNEQFF. The chain employs TRBV20-1 and TRBJ2-1; a weak D match, TRBD2 (6 bases). The germline CDR1 and CDR2 sequences are DFQATT and SNEGSKA (reference sequence). There are 15 residues in the CDR3. Trimming removed 1 base from V and 4 bases from J, with 14 bases in between.

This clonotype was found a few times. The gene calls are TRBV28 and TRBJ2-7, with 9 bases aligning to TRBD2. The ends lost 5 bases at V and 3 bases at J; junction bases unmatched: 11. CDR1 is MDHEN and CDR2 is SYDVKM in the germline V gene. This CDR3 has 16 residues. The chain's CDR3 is CASSSPISGSIYEQYF. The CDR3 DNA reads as TGTGCCAGCAGTAGCCCCATTAGCGGGAGCATCTACGAGCAGTACTTC. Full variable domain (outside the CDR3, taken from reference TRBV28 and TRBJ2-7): DVKVTQSSRYLVKRTGEKVFLECVQDMDHENMFWYRQDPGLGLRLIYFSYDVKMKEKGDIPEGYSVSREKKERFSLILESASTNQTSMYLCASSSPISGSIYEQYFGPGTRLTVT.

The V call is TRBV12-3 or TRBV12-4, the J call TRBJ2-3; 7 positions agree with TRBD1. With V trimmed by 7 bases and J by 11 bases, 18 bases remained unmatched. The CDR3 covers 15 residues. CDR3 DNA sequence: TGTGCCAGCAAATGGACAGGAGGCAGAGCAGATGTGCAGTATTTT. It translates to CASKWTGGRADVQYF.

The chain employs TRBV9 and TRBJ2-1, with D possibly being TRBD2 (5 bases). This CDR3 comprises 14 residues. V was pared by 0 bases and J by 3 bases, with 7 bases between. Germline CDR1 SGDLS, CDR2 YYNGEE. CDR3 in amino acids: CASSVERSYNEQFF. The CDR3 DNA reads TGTGCCAGCAGCGTAGAGCGGAGCTACAATGAGCAGTTCTTC.

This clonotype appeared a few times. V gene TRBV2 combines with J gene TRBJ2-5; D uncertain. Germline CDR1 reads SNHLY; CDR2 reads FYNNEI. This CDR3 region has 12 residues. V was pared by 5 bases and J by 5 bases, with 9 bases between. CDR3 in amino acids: CASSKDWETQYF. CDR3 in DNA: TGTGCCAGCAGTAAAGACTGGGAGACCCAGTACTTC.

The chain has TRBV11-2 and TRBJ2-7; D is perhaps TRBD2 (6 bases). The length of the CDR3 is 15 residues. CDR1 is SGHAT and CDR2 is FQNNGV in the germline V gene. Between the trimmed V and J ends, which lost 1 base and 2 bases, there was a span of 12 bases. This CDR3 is CASSLVASAAYEQYF. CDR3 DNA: TGTGCCAGCAGCTTAGTTGCTAGCGCGGCCTACGAGCAGTACTTC.

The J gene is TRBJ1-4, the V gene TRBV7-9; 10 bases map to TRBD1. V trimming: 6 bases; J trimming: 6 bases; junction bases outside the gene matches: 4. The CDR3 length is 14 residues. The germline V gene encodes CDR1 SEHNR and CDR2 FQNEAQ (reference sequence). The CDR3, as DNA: TGTGCCAGCAGACGGACAGGGGGTGATGAAAAACTGTTTTTT. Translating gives CASRRTGGDEKLFF.

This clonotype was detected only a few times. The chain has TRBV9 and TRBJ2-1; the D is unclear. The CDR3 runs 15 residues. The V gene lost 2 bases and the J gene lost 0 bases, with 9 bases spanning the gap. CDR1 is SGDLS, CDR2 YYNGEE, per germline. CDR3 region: CASSVGDDSYNEQFF. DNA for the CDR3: TGTGCCAGCAGCGTGGGTGACGACTCCTACAATGAGCAGTTCTTC.

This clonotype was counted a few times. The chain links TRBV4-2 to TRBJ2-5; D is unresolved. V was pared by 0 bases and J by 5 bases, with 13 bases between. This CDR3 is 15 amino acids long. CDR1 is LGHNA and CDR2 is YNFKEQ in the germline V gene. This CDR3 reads CASSQEDQYGETQYF. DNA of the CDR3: TGTGCCAGCAGCCAAGAAGACCAGTATGGGGAGACCCAGTACTTC.

CDR3 bases: TGCGCCAGCAGTAGCGGGGGGGTCCGGGATGAGCAGTTCTTC. Translating gives CASSSGGVRDEQFF. This chain links TRBV5-1 with TRBJ2-1, with 11 positions matching TRBD2. V lost 5 bases to trimming and J lost 8 bases; unmatched junction nucleotides: 6. The CDR3 has 14 residues. Germline values: CDR1 SGHRS, CDR2 YFSETQ.

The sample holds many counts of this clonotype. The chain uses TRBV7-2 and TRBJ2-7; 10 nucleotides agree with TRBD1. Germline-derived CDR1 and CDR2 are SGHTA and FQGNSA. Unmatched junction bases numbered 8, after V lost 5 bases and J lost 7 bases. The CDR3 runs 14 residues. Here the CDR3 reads CASSPGDRGGEQYF. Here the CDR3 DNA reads TGTGCCAGCAGCCCTGGGGACAGGGGCGGTGAGCAGTACTTC.

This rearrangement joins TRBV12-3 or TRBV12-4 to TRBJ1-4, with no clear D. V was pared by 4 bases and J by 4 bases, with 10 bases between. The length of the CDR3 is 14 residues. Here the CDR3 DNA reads TGTGCCAGCAGTTCGGTAGGGTATAATGAAAAACTGTTTTTT. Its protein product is CASSSVGYNEKLFF.